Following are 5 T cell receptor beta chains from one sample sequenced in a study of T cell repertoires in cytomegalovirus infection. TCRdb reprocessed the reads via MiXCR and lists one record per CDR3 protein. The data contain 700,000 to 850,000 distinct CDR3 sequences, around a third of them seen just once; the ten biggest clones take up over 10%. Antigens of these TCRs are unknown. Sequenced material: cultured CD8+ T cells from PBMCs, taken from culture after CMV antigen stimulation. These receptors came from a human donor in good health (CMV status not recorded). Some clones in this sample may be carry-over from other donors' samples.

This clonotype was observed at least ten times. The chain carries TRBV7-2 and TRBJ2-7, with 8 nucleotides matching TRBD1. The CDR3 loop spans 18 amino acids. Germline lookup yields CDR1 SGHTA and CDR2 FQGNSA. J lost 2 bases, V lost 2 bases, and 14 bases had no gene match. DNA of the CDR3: TGTGCCAGCAGCTTAAGCAGTTACCGGGGGACAGGAGCCTACGAGCAGTACGTC. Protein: CASSLSSYRGTGAYEQYV.

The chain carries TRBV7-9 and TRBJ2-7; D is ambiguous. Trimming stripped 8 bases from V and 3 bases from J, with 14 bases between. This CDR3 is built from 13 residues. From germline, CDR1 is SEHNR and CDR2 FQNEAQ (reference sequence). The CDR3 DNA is TGTGCCAGCTTCGGGTTTCCGAGCTACGAGCAGTACTTC. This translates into CASFGFPSYEQYF.

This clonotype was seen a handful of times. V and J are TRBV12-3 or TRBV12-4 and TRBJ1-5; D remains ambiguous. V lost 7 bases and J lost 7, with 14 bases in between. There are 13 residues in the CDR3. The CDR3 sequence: CASTPAGGQPQHF. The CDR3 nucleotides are TGTGCCAGCACTCCCGCGGGAGGGCAGCCCCAGCATTTT.

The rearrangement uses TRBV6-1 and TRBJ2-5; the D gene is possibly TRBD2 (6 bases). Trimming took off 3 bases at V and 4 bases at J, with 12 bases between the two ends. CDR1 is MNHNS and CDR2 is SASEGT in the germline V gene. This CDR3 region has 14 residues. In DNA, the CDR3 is TGTGCCAGCAGTGACGGGGGACCGGGAGAGACCCAGTACTTC. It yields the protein CASSDGGPGETQYF.

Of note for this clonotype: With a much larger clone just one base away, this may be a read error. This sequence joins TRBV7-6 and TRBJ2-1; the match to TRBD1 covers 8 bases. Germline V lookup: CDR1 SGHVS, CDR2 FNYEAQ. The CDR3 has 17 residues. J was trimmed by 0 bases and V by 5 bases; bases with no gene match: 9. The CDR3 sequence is CASSIYPGQDSYNEQFF. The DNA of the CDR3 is TGTGCCAGCAGCATATATCCGGGACAGGACTCCTACAATGAGCAGTTCTTC.